This is a list of T cell receptor beta chains from one sample in a study of blood T cell repertoires in COVID-19. Profiled with immunoSEQ multiplex PCR; TCRdb holds only in-frame clones, not every one. Among under 75,000 clones listed, under 90% were seen once. Sequenced input: peripheral blood. Receptors originate from a woman older than 75 with active or convalescent COVID-19. CDR3s include the opening cysteine and the closing phenylalanine or tryptophan. D genes are given only for firm matches. Where a row states a size, it is once, few, many or the class of an expanded clone; other rows omit it.

clone size | D gene | J gene | V gene | CDR3 DNA | CDR3 protein
- | TRBD1 | TRBJ2-7 | TRBV7-9 | TGTGCCAGCAGCCTGGGACAGACCCCTCCGTACGAGCAGTACTTC | CASSLGQTPPYEQYF
- | TRBD2 | TRBJ2-7 | TRBV6-2/TRBV6-3 | TGTGCCAGCACCCCTGGCGGGGGGACCCACTACGAGCAGTACTTC | CASTPGGGTHYEQYF
- | - | TRBJ1-2 | TRBV3-1/TRBV3-2 | TGTGCCAGCAGCCCCGCGTACAGGATGGGGATCACCTTCTATGGCTACACCTTC | CASSPAYRMGITFYGYTF
medium-sized | - | TRBJ2-7 | TRBV3-1/TRBV3-2 | TGTGCCAGCAGTTCCGGGGACTACGAGCAGTACTTC | CASSSGDYEQYF
- | TRBD1 | TRBJ2-3 | TRBV5-8 | TGTGCCAGCAGCCCAGCAGGGGGTAGCACAGATACGCAGTATTTT | CASSPAGGSTDTQYF
- | - | TRBJ2-2 | TRBV5-6 | TGTGCCAGCAGCTTGCCGGCCGGGGAGCTGTTTTTT | CASSLPAGELFF
- | TRBD2 | TRBJ2-3 | TRBV4-3 | TGCGCCAGCAGCCAAGGGACTAGCGGGAGTTCCACAGATACGCAGTATTTT | CASSQGTSGSSTDTQYF
once | TRBD2 | TRBJ2-1 | TRBV15 | TGTGCCACCAGCAGAGATCGTGGAGCGGGGGGGCCAAACAATGAGCAGTTCTTC | CATSRDRGAGGPNNEQFF
- | TRBD1 | TRBJ2-2 | TRBV19 | TGTGCCAGTACCGGGACAGGGGGTGGCGGGGAGCTGTTTTTT | CASTGTGGGGELFF
- | - | TRBJ2-7 | TRBV7-2 | TGTGCCAGCAGCTTTTCCCTAAGCGAGCAGTACTTC | CASSFSLSEQYF
- | TRBD2 | TRBJ2-7 | TRBV28 | TGTGCCAGCAGTTCGCCTAGCGGGGGTAACGAGCAGTACTTC | CASSSPSGGNEQYF
- | - | TRBJ1-2 | TRBV18 | TGTGCCAGCTCACCAACTCAGGGTTCCGTCGCGTATGGCTACACCTTC | CASSPTQGSVAYGYTF
- | - | TRBJ1-4 | TRBV7-2 | TGTGCCAGCAGCCCGGACAGCACAACTAATGAAAAACTGTTTTTT | CASSPDSTTNEKLFF
- | TRBD1 | TRBJ1-1 | TRBV7-8 | TGTGCCAGCAGCTCCCCGGGGCAGGGGGCCCTTCGGAACACTGAAGCTTTCTTT | CASSSPGQGALRNTEAFF
- | TRBD2 | TRBJ2-7 | TRBV11-1 | TGTGCCAGCAGCCCGATCCTAGCGGTAGTCCGCGAGCAGTACTTC | CASSPILAVVREQYF
- | TRBD1 | TRBJ2-2 | TRBV10-1 | TGCGCCAGCAGTGAAACGACAGGGGTAAACACCGGGGAGCTGTTTTTT | CASSETTGVNTGELFF
few | TRBD2 | TRBJ2-1 | TRBV7-8 | TGTGCCAGCAGCTCCACTAGCGGGTACACGTCTTACAATGAGCAGTTCTTC | CASSSTSGYTSYNEQFF
- | TRBD2 | TRBJ2-7 | TRBV11-1 | TGTGCCAGCAGCTTAGCTCCGGGAGGATCCTACGAGCAGTACTTC | CASSLAPGGSYEQYF
- | - | TRBJ1-1 | TRBV19 | TGTGCCAGTAGTATTCAGGGCCCTCGGACTGAAGCTTTCTTT | CASSIQGPRTEAFF
- | TRBD2 | TRBJ2-1 | TRBV11-3 | TGTGCCAGCAGCCCCGCTAGCGGGGGTCCCTATCCCTACAATGAGCAGTTCTTC | CASSPASGGPYPYNEQFF
- | TRBD2 | TRBJ2-1 | TRBV7-6 | TGTGCCAGCAGCCCCCTTGGCCAGCGGGAGTACAATGAGCAGTTCTTC | CASSPLGQREYNEQFF
- | - | TRBJ1-1 | TRBV6-6 | TGTGCCAGCAGCTGGAAGGACAGTGGGGCTGAAGCTTTCTTT | CASSWKDSGAEAFF
once | - | TRBJ2-3 | TRBV10-1 | TGCGCCAGCCGCGGACAGACAGATACGCAGTATTTT | CASRGQTDTQYF
- | TRBD1 | TRBJ1-2 | TRBV28 | TGTGCCAGCAGTCCAGGGGGACAGGGTAACTATGGCTACACCTTC | CASSPGGQGNYGYTF
once | TRBD1 | TRBJ1-1 | TRBV24-1 | TGTGCCACCAGCGCCCACCGGGACAGGGGACGTGAAGCTTTCTTT | CATSAHRDRGREAFF
once | TRBD1 | TRBJ1-1 | TRBV5-1 | TGCGCCAGCAGGCCAGACAGGGACACTGAAGCTTTCTTT | CASRPDRDTEAFF
- | - | TRBJ2-2 | TRBV7-9 | TGTGCCAGCAGCTTAAGGGGGACGAACACCGGGGAGCTGTTTTTT | CASSLRGTNTGELFF
few | - | TRBJ2-3 | TRBV7-2 | TGTGCCAGCAGCCGTAACACAGATACGCAGTATTTT | CASSRNTDTQYF
- | - | TRBJ1-3 | TRBV2 | TGTGCCAGCAGTGAAGTGTTAGCTGGAAACACCATATATTTT | CASSEVLAGNTIYF
- | - | TRBJ1-3 | TRBV4-1 | TGCGCCAGCAGCCAAGGCCCACGGAACCCAGGGGCAGGGGACACCATATATTTT | CASSQGPRNPGAGDTIYF
- | TRBD2 | TRBJ2-1 | TRBV28 | TGTGCCAGCAGTTCGCCTAGCGGGGGGGCAGAGTTCTTC | CASSSPSGGAEFF
- | - | TRBJ1-2 | TRBV7-9 | TGTGCCAGCAGCGTACAGGGTGTGGGGGACTATGGCTACACCTTC | CASSVQGVGDYGYTF
- | TRBD1 | TRBJ2-3 | TRBV24-1 | TGTGCCACCAGTGATTTTGCGCGACAGGGGGCGACAGATACGCAGTATTTT | CATSDFARQGATDTQYF
- | - | TRBJ1-2 | TRBV19 | TGTGCCAGTAGTATGGTAACAGCCTATGGCTACACCTTC | CASSMVTAYGYTF
- | - | TRBJ1-1 | TRBV7-2 | TGTGCCAGCAGAAAGGAGACAGGGAACACTGAAGCTTTCTTT | CASRKETGNTEAFF
- | - | TRBJ2-1 | TRBV2 | TGTGCCAGCAACAAATTCAGCTCCTACAATGAGCAGTTCTTC | CASNKFSSYNEQFF
- | - | TRBJ2-6 | TRBV3-1/TRBV3-2 | TGTGCCAGCAGCCAAGATAGGAAGGGGTTGAGCTCTGGGGCCAACGTCCTGACTTTC | CASSQDRKGLSSGANVLTF
- | TRBD2 | TRBJ2-1 | TRBV9 | TGTGCCAGCAGGGCTAGCGGGAACAATGAGCAGTTCTTC | CASRASGNNEQFF
- | TRBD2 | TRBJ2-2 | TRBV7-9 | TGTGCCAGCAGCTCCCGGGGACTAGCGGAATCGAACACCGGGGAGCTGTTTTTT | CASSSRGLAESNTGELFF
- | TRBD1 | TRBJ1-3 | TRBV5-4 | TGTGCCAGCACCCCTTCGGGACAGAGTCATACGTTGGGAAACACCATATATTTT | CASTPSGQSHTLGNTIYF
- | TRBD1 | TRBJ2-7 | TRBV5-1 | TGCGCCAGCAGCTTGCCGACAGGGTTTTCCTACGAGCAGTACTTC | CASSLPTGFSYEQYF
- | TRBD1 | TRBJ1-2 | TRBV5-6 | TGTGCCAGCAGCTGGGGACAGGACTATGGCTACACCTTC | CASSWGQDYGYTF
medium-sized | - | TRBJ1-1 | TRBV14 | TGTGCCAGCAGCCGAGAGAGGGTCAGGAACACTGAAGCTTTCTTT | CASSRERVRNTEAFF
- | - | TRBJ2-7 | TRBV24-1 | TGTGCCACCAGTGATCCAGGGGTTGGGGGCGAGCAGTACTTC | CATSDPGVGGEQYF
- | - | TRBJ1-1 | TRBV28 | TGTGCCAGCAGGACCGGGACCGGAGGGACTGAAGCTTTCTTT | CASRTGTGGTEAFF
- | - | TRBJ1-1 | TRBV7-2 | TGTGCCAGCAGCACAGGGATCCCCACTGAAGCTTTCTTT | CASSTGIPTEAFF
- | TRBD2 | TRBJ2-5 | TRBV7-3 | TGTGCTTCCGCCTGGCCGGGACTATCCCAAGAGACCCAGTACTTC | CASAWPGLSQETQYF
- | - | TRBJ2-2 | TRBV19 | TGTGCCACCAGCCGGAGGATGGGCGGGGAGCTGTTTTTT | CATSRRMGGELFF
- | - | TRBJ2-5 | TRBV5-1 | TGCGCCAGCAGCATCGGCAGCCAGGGAGAGACCCAGTACTTC | CASSIGSQGETQYF
- | TRBD2 | TRBJ2-1 | TRBV6-2/TRBV6-3 | TGTGCCAGCAGCCCTGGACTAGCGGGGGGCCAGGGGTTCTTC | CASSPGLAGGQGFF
once | TRBD1 | TRBJ1-2 | TRBV6-5 | TGTGCCAGCAGTTACGGGGACAGGGACGGAGGCGGCTACACCTTC | CASSYGDRDGGGYTF